One sample yielded the 22 T cell receptor beta chains listed below, sequenced in a study of shared clonotypes between healthy human individuals. Generated by immunoSEQ multiplex PCR, the TCRdb table keeps only in-frame clones and is missing some. This sample yields over 700,000 clones, of which approximately 72% are seen a single time; more than 1.5% belongs to the top ten. The sequencing sample was made of memory CD4+ T cells sorted from blood. Specified subset: CD45RA-negative fraction. The receptors originated from a woman aged 25 to 45 in good health.

For this clone: Different DNA sequences within this sample yield the same CDR3. The genes are TRBV5-1 and TRBJ1-3, with D unresolved. Deletions cut 0 bases from V and 3 bases from J, with 7 bases between. The CDR3 runs 14 residues. Per the germline V gene, CDR1 is SGHRS and CDR2 is YFSETQ. CDR3 coding DNA: TGCGCCAGCAGCTTGGCAGGCATTGGAAACACCATATATTTT. Translated, it gives CASSLAGIGNTIYF.

The V and J genes are TRBV19 and TRBJ1-2; no clear D gene. This CDR3 has 12 residues. The V end was cut by 7 bases, the J end by 5 bases, with 11 bases between. CDR1 LNHDA and CDR2 SQIVND come from the germline V gene (reference sequence). CDR3 amino acids: CASTSERYGYTF. DNA for the CDR3: TGTGCCAGTACGTCGGAACGGTATGGCTACACCTTC.

V usage is TRBV7-9 and J usage is TRBJ2-1; 12 bases agree with TRBD2. The germline CDR1 and CDR2 sequences are SEHNR and FQNEAQ (reference sequence). The CDR3 is made up of 15 amino acids. Germline trimming cut 5 bases from V and 5 bases from J; bases unmatched to any gene: 4. The CDR3 DNA reads as TGTGCCAGCAGCCGGACTAGCGGGAAGGACAATGAGCAGTTCTTC. This translates into CASSRTSGKDNEQFF.

This clone was counted a few times. The rearrangement links TRBV2 to TRBJ2-7; tentatively, D is TRBD1 (6 bases). This CDR3 is built from 14 residues. Germline CDR1 and CDR2: SNHLY and FYNNEI. Trimming removed 6 bases at V and 6 bases at J, with 18 bases between. CDR3 protein: CASSPYGYRVEQYF. The CDR3 DNA reads TGTGCCAGCAGCCCGTATGGATACAGGGTCGAGCAGTACTTC. The whole variable domain, remainder taken from reference TRBV2 and TRBJ2-7, is EPEVTQTPSHQVTQMGQEVILRCVPISNHLYFYWYRQILGQKVEFLVSFYNNEISEKSEIFDDQFSVERPDGSNFTLKIRSTKLEDSAMYFCASSPYGYRVEQYFGPGTRLTVT.

V usage is TRBV28 and J usage is TRBJ2-7; 7 bases agree with TRBD1. This CDR3 has 16 amino acids. J lost 0 bases, V lost 5 bases, and 10 bases had no gene match. The germline V gene encodes CDR1 MDHEN and CDR2 SYDVKM. CDR3 coding DNA: TGTGCCAGCAGTAACTTCCGGGACAGTTACTCCTACGAGCAGTACTTC. As protein: CASSNFRDSYSYEQYF. Combining the CDR3 with reference TRBV28 and TRBJ2-7 gives the whole variable domain DVKVTQSSRYLVKRTGEKVFLECVQDMDHENMFWYRQDPGLGLRLIYFSYDVKMKEKGDIPEGYSVSREKKERFSLILESASTNQTSMYLCASSNFRDSYSYEQYFGPGTRLTVT.

The chain uses TRBV6-1 and TRBJ2-7; D tentatively reads TRBD1 or TRBD2 (5 bases each). With 3 bases removed from V and 3 bases from J, the gap between germline ends came to 18 bases. Per germline, CDR1 MNHNS and CDR2 SASEGT. The CDR3 contains 16 residues. The CDR3, as DNA: TGTGCCAGCAGTGACAAGATAGCCGGGACCCTCTACGAGCAGTACTTC. Translated, it gives CASSDKIAGTLYEQYF.

This chain connects TRBV5-6 to TRBJ2-3, with 13 bases that match TRBD2. Germline CDR1 reads SGHDT; CDR2 reads YYEEEE. This CDR3 contains 14 residues. Trimming cost V 0 bases and J 12 bases; bases outside gene matches: 4. CDR3 DNA: TGTGCCAGCAGCTTGGAGCGGACTAGCGGGAGACAGTATTTT. It specifies CASSLERTSGRQYF.

Of note for this clone: This could be a read error, since a much larger clone is one nucleotide away. The chain is built from TRBV28 and TRBJ2-7; D remains ambiguous. In germline, CDR1 is MDHEN, CDR2 SYDVKM. CDR3 size: 12 residues. Trimming pared 5 bases from V and 0 bases from J, leaving 5 bases between. CDR3 residues: CASSGSSYEQYF. DNA for the CDR3: TGTGCCAGCAGTGGAAGCTCCTACGAGCAGTACTTC.

The V gene is TRBV7-8, the J gene TRBJ2-7, with 10 bases aligning to TRBD2. Germline CDR1 reads SGHVS; CDR2 reads FQNEAQ. The CDR3 spans 18 residues. V trimming: 1 base; J trimming: 5 bases; junction bases outside the gene matches: 14. CDR3 bases: TGTGCCAGCAGCTTAGGTAGGCCTAGCGGGAGAGATCGCCACGAGCAGTACTTC. Its translation is CASSLGRPSGRDRHEQYF.

As DNA, the CDR3 is TGTGCCAGCAGAGCTACTAACACCGGGGAGCTGTTTTTT. It yields the protein CASRATNTGELFF. The rearrangement links TRBV2 to TRBJ2-2; D not certain. In germline, CDR1 is SNHLY, CDR2 FYNNEI. The CDR3 consists of 13 residues. The V end lost 6 bases, the J end lost 2 bases, and 7 bases lay between the germline ends.

This clone was observed a few times. This sequence joins TRBV15 and TRBJ2-5, with TRBD1 matching 7 bases. V was pared by 3 bases and J by 1 base, with 5 bases of the junction left unmatched. This CDR3 has 15 amino acids. CDR1 LNHNV and CDR2 YYDKDF come from the germline V gene (reference sequence). DNA for the CDR3: TGTGCCACCAGCAGGGAAACAGGGGCCCAAGAGACCCAGTACTTC. Protein product: CATSRETGAQETQYF.

This chain joins TRBV14 and TRBJ2-5, with 10 bases aligning to TRBD1. The CDR3 extends over 16 amino acids. Per germline, CDR1 SGHDN and CDR2 FVKESK. The V segment lost 4 bases and the J segment 1 base; nucleotides outside the gene matches: 6. CDR3 loop: CASSLWTGGVQETQYF. As DNA, the CDR3 is TGTGCCAGCAGCCTCTGGACAGGGGGAGTCCAAGAGACCCAGTACTTC.

The V gene is TRBV6-6, the J gene TRBJ2-5, with D perhaps assigned TRBD1 or TRBD2 (5 bases each). Germline values: CDR1 MNHNY, CDR2 SVGAGI (reference sequence). CDR3 length equals 15 residues. Trimming stripped 4 bases from V and 1 base from J, with 13 bases between. The CDR3 DNA reads as TGTGCCAGCAGTTCCAGGGACCTCGGCCAAGAGACCCAGTACTTC. Residues: CASSSRDLGQETQYF.

This clone was recorded at least ten times. The chain recombines TRBV7-9 with TRBJ2-7; D may be TRBD2 (5 bases). CDR1 and CDR2 (germline): SEHNR, FQNEAQ (reference sequence). CDR3 size: 12 residues. Deletions cut 5 bases from V and 3 bases from J, with 8 bases between. Here the CDR3 DNA reads TGTGCCAGCAGCGAGGAGGTCTACGAGCAGTACTTC. Translated: CASSEEVYEQYF.

The chain carries TRBV27 and TRBJ2-7; 10 positions match TRBD1. The CDR3 loop spans 15 amino acids. Germline CDR1 is MNHEY and CDR2 is SMNVEV (reference sequence). After removal of 6 bases from V and 2 bases from J, the junction contained 7 bases not matched to a gene. The CDR3 nucleotides are TGTGCCAGCAGACGACAGGGGGCGCTGGCCTACGAGCAGTACTTC. The encoded protein is CASRRQGALAYEQYF.

The chain recombines TRBV5-6 with TRBJ2-7; a weak D match, TRBD2 (6 bases). This CDR3 contains 14 residues. Germline assignment: CDR1 SGHDT and CDR2 YYEEEE. Trimming took off 2 bases at V and 0 bases at J, with 9 bases between the two ends. CDR3 sequence reads: CASSFGLTSYEQYF. CDR3 DNA: TGTGCCAGCAGCTTCGGACTAACCTCCTACGAGCAGTACTTC.

This clone has at least ten counts. The chain couples TRBV21-1 to TRBJ2-3. TRBV21-1 is described as a pseudogene. The CDR3 totals 10 residues. CDR3 sequence (DNA): TGTGCCAGCGGCACAGATACGCAGTATTTT. This sequence encodes CASGTDTQYF.

J is TRBJ1-2 and V is TRBV10-3; D unclear. Trimming took off 2 bases at V and 5 bases at J, with 6 bases between the two ends. This CDR3 is 12 amino acids long. Germline assignment: CDR1 ENHRY and CDR2 SYGVKD. The CDR3 loop reads CAISESGYGYTF. CDR3 coding DNA: TGTGCCATCAGTGAGAGTGGTTATGGCTACACCTTC.

V gene TRBV11-2 combines with J gene TRBJ2-1; D might be TRBD2 (5 bases). V lost 0 bases, J lost 1 base, and 10 bases lay in between. CDR1 is SGHAT, CDR2 FQNNGV, per germline. The CDR3 length is 16 residues. CDR3 nucleotides: TGTGCCAGCAGCTTAGACGGGGTTGGGTCCTACAATGAGCAGTTCTTC. Protein: CASSLDGVGSYNEQFF. Together with reference TRBV11-2 and TRBJ2-1, the CDR3 gives the full variable domain: EAGVAQSPRYKIIEKRQSVAFWCNPISGHATLYWYQQILGQGPKLLIQFQNNGVVDDSQLPKDRFSAERLKGVDSTLKIQPAKLEDSAVYLCASSLDGVGSYNEQFFGPGTRLTVL.

The rearrangement joins TRBV2 to TRBJ1-3; weak D call: TRBD1 (6 bases). V dropped 4 bases and J dropped 2 bases, with 9 bases sitting between them. The CDR3 totals 14 residues. CDR1 SNHLY and CDR2 FYNNEI come from the germline V gene. CDR3 DNA sequence: TGTGCCAGCAGTGCAGGGGATACTGGAAACACCATATATTTT. Amino acids: CASSAGDTGNTIYF. Full variable domain (missing parts from reference TRBV2 and TRBJ1-3): EPEVTQTPSHQVTQMGQEVILRCVPISNHLYFYWYRQILGQKVEFLVSFYNNEISEKSEIFDDQFSVERPDGSNFTLKIRSTKLEDSAMYFCASSAGDTGNTIYFGEGSWLTVV.

The chain has TRBV27 and TRBJ1-5; D is undetermined. Trimming removed 6 bases at V and 3 bases at J, with 6 bases between. This CDR3 has 12 amino acids. Germline V gene data show CDR1 as MNHEY and CDR2 as SMNVEV (reference sequence). The CDR3 loop is CASRGFNQPQHF. The CDR3 DNA is TGTGCCAGCAGGGGATTCAATCAGCCCCAGCATTTT.

The gene calls are TRBV12-5 and TRBJ2-1, with 10 bases identical to TRBD2. CDR1 and CDR2 (germline): LGHNT, FRNRAP. The CDR3 sequence is 15 residues long. The junction had 6 bases not matched to a gene; V was cut back by 6 bases and J by 4 bases. CDR3 sequence (DNA): TGTGCTAGTGGCCTGCTAGCGGGAGTATACAATGAGCAGTTCTTC. It specifies CASGLLAGVYNEQFF.